This is a list of T cell receptor beta chains from one sample in a study of regulatory T cells in long-lasting Graves disease. Each CDR3 protein gets one entry after TCRdb re-called the multiplex PCR reads with MiXCR. The data contain hundreds of thousands of distinct CDR3 sequences, 15% to 20% of them singletons. The same data also went into a second study, on T cells in Graves' hyperthyroidism and ophthalmopathy.

Specimen: peripheral blood mononuclear cells (PBMCs), collected at new diagnosis, from a patient treated with antithyroid drugs. These receptors all come from a man aged 18 to 29 with Graves disease. Both conserved end residues are part of each CDR3. D genes are given only for firm matches. Some rows mark clone size as missing; the rest say once, few, many or name a class of expanded clone.

TRBJ2-2 NA TRBV19 few TGTGCCAGTAGTATACAGCGATCCACCGGGGAGCTGTTTTTT CASSIQRSTGELFF
TRBJ1-4 TRBD1 TRBV5-1 few TGCGCCAGCAGCTTGGAGGACAGGGAAAATGAAAAACTGTTTTTT CASSLEDRENEKLFF
TRBJ2-1 TRBD2 TRBV11-2 NA TGTGCCAGCAGCTCATACGGACTAGCGGGGGGCCTATACAATGAGCAGTTCTTC CASSSYGLAGGLYNEQFF
TRBJ1-1 TRBD1 TRBV9 few TGTGCCAGCAGCACTCGTGGGACAGGGAACACTGAAGCTTTCTTT CASSTRGTGNTEAFF
TRBJ2-3 TRBD2 TRBV18 few TGTGCCAGCCCACCACCAGCGGGAGGCTCGTTGGATACGCAGTATTTT CASPPPAGGSLDTQYF
TRBJ2-5 TRBD1 TRBV24-1 few TGTGCCACCGACAGGGGACCGGGGGAGACCCAGTACTTC CATDRGPGETQYF
TRBJ1-3 NA TRBV15 NA TGTGCCACCAGCAGAGACCGGAACCCTGGAAACACCATATATTTT CATSRDRNPGNTIYF
TRBJ2-7 NA TRBV2 many TGTGCCAGCAGTGCCAGTGGGGGGAGCCCCTACGAGCAGTACTTC CASSASGGSPYEQYF
TRBJ2-7 TRBD2 TRBV29-1 NA TGCAGCGCCAGACTAGCGGGAGGCTCCTACGAGCAGTACTTC CSARLAGGSYEQYF
TRBJ2-3 NA TRBV7-9 NA TGTGCCAGCAGCTTAGATTACAAATGGGGTTCAGCTACGCAGTATTTT CASSLDYKWGSATQYF
TRBJ1-2 NA TRBV6-5 many TGTGCCAGCAGTGACTCGGGGACGGGGGGCTACACCTTC CASSDSGTGGYTF
TRBJ2-7 NA TRBV5-1 few TGCGCCAGCAGCTTACGCGGCGGTGTTTACGAGCAGTACTTC CASSLRGGVYEQYF
TRBJ2-7 NA TRBV11-2 NA TGTGCCAGCAGCCCCCGTGGGACGGCCGAGCAGTACTTC CASSPRGTAEQYF
TRBJ2-7 TRBD2 TRBV29-1 many TGCAGCGTTGCAAGGACGGCCTCGGTTAGCGGGAGGGCCTCCTACGAGCAGTACTTC CSVARTASVSGRASYEQYF
TRBJ2-1 TRBD1 TRBV11-3 many TGTGCCAGCAGCTTGGACAGGGGGGTATACAATGAGCAGTTCTTC CASSLDRGVYNEQFF
TRBJ2-7 TRBD1 TRBV20-1 many TGCAGTGCTACTGACAGGGGGCGGGCCCCGTATCGCGAGCAGTACTTC CSATDRGRAPYREQYF
TRBJ2-1 TRBD2 TRBV6-2/TRBV6-3 many TGTGCCAGCAGTGGAGAAAGGGGGACTAGGGGGAATGAGCAGTTCTTC CASSGERGTRGNEQFF
TRBJ2-1 TRBD2 TRBV7-3 few TGTGCCAGCAGCCGTGCCGGGACTAGCGGGTTCTCTGAGCAGTTCTTC CASSRAGTSGFSEQFF
TRBJ2-7 TRBD2 TRBV20-1 NA TGCAGTGCTAGAGATAGCGGGCCCTCCTACGAGCAGTACTTC CSARDSGPSYEQYF
TRBJ2-3 NA TRBV5-1 NA TGCGCCAGCAGCTTTGGACATCTCACAGATACGCAGTATTTT CASSFGHLTDTQYF
TRBJ2-4 TRBD1 TRBV7-9 many TGTGCCAGCAGTTCCGGGACAGGGATAAACATTCAGTACTTC CASSSGTGINIQYF
TRBJ2-7 TRBD2 TRBV28 few TGTGCCAGCAGTTTAACCCCGGGAAGTAGCGGGGGGGGATTTGAGCAGTACTTC CASSLTPGSSGGGFEQYF
TRBJ2-7 NA TRBV5-1 many TGCGCCAGCAGCTGGGAGGACAGTCAAAATGGCGAGCAGTACTTC CASSWEDSQNGEQYF